The T cell receptor beta chain under discussion was sequenced for a study of shared clonotypes between healthy human individuals. Study results and caveats: Clonotype sharing across a handful of donors was observed for around 5% of naive CD4 clonotypes. Represented genetic and exposure-history diversity was restricted by having few donors.

Clones were sequenced by immunoSEQ multiplex PCR, and TCRdb holds only the in-frame ones, with some missing. The table records about 2.3 million clones, just under 95% of them present only once. The CDR3 is 13 amino acids. Deletions cut 7 bases from V and 4 bases from J, with 16 bases between. Germline-derived CDR1 and CDR2 are SQVTM and ANQGSEA. In this sample, this clone turned up a few times. Antigen unknown. The donors were all Caucasian adults (living in Nashville, Tennessee). The receptor was isolated from a man between 18 and 35 years old in good health. Some clones in this sample may be carry-over from other donors' samples. Material: naive CD4+ T cells from PBMCs. Subset noted: CD45RA+ positively selected. The chain links TRBV29-1 to TRBJ1-1; maybe TRBD1 (5 bases). CDR3 DNA: TGCAGCGCGTCGGGACTTTTGACCACTGAAGCTTTCTTT. Translation: CSASGLLTTEAFF.